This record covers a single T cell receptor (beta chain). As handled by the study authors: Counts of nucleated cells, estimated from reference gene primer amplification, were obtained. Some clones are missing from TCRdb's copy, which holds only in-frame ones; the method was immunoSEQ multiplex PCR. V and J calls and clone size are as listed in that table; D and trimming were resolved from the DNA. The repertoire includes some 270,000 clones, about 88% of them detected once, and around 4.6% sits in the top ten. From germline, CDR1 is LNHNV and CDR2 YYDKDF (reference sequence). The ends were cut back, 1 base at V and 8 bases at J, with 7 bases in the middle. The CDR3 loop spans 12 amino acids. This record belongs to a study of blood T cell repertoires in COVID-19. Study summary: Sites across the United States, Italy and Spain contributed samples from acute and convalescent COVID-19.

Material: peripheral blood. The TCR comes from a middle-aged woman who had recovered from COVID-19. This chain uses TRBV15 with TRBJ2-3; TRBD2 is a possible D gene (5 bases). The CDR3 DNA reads TGTGCCACCAGCAGAGCCGCGGGTACGCAGTATTTT. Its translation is CATSRAAGTQYF.